Listed below are T cell receptor beta chains from one sample, sequenced in a study of yellow fever vaccine responses in identical twins. TCRdb reprocessed the RT-PCR reads via MiXCR and lists one record per CDR3 protein. This sample has about 16,000 distinct CDR3 sequences; roughly 80% occur once, and the top ten carry 1.8%. Sequences were derived from T cells from blood (PBMCs), unsorted or a sorted subset (not recorded which), sampled before or after yellow fever vaccination (not recorded which). The source is a woman under 30 who received the yellow fever vaccine. Each CDR3 is given with its conserved first and last residue. The D gene is left open where the match is weak. Where a row states a size, it is once, few, many or the class of an expanded clone; other rows omit it.

len	d_gene	abundance	j_gene	v_gene	CDR3nt	CDR3aa
14	TRBD1	-	TRBJ1-1	TRBV2	TGTGCCAGCAGTGGGACAGGGCGCGACACTGAAGCTTTCTTT	CASSGTGRDTEAFF
11	-	few	TRBJ2-7	TRBV6-4	TGTGCCAGCAGTGATTCCTACGAGCAGTACTTC	CASSDSYEQYF
14	-	-	TRBJ2-7	TRBV11-1	TGTGCCAGCAGCTTAGCGCGGTTATCCTACGAGCAGTACTTC	CASSLARLSYEQYF
13	-	-	TRBJ2-3	TRBV7-2	TGTGCCAGCAGCTTAGCAGGGTCAGATACGCAGTATTTT	CASSLAGSDTQYF
13	-	-	TRBJ2-7	TRBV20-1	TGCAGTGCTAGACCCGGACTGACCTACGAGCAGTACTTC	CSARPGLTYEQYF
12	-	-	TRBJ2-1	TRBV29-1	TGCAGCGTTGAATTAGGCACCCAGGAGCAGTTCTTC	CSVELGTQEQFF
14	-	few	TRBJ1-2	TRBV29-1	TGCAGCGTTGAATATCCAGGGGACGGCTATGGCTACACCTTC	CSVEYPGDGYGYTF
16	-	-	TRBJ2-7	TRBV11-1	TGTGCCAGCAGCTCCACCGGGCCCAACTTCTCCTACGAGCAGTACTTC	CASSSTGPNFSYEQYF
12	-	-	TRBJ2-7	TRBV9	TGTGCCAGCAGCGTGGGTCTTAACGAGCAGTACTTC	CASSVGLNEQYF
13	-	-	TRBJ2-1	TRBV10-1	TGCGCCAGCAGTGAGTCGACGCTGGTTGAGCAGTTCTTC	CASSESTLVEQFF